This record concerns one TCR beta chain sequence. The antigen this receptor binds is unknown. No qualities accompany the bases; no much larger clone lies one base away. The sample's treatment or condition label, decoded: around 19 received Ad26.COV2.S at low or high dose, single or two shots; about 5 received placebo; per-sample allocation not given. For vaccine and placebo recipients, the sequenced repertoires came from samples collected on day 63 after the first injection. Cohort 1b enrolled around 23 adults aged 18-55 years at a single site in Boston, USA, between 29 July and 7 August 2020. As a vaccine, Ad26.COV2.S was a replication-incompetent adenovirus type 26 vector that expressed a prefusion-stabilized SARS-CoV-2 spike protein derived from the original Wuhan strain. The sample belongs to a study of Ad26.COV2.S vaccination and SARS-CoV-2 variants (dated by TCRdb to the early 2020s). Study-level background: Vaccine-arm donors came from COV1001, a multicentre, randomized, double-blind, placebo-controlled phase I-IIa trial of Ad26.COV2.S in healthy adults. Sequencing of the TCRbeta repertoire served to evaluate the specificity and breadth of SARS-CoV-2-reactive T cell receptors following Ad26.COV2.S vaccination. The TCR-sequenced set comprised around 30 samples: approximately 19 Ad26.COV2.S vaccine recipients, 5 placebo recipients and 8 SARS-CoV-2 convalescent individuals. Blinding of investigators to trial group allocation was maintained during experiments and outcome assessment. Participants in the trial were split at random into five groups of five each, receiving low-dose or high-dose Ad26.COV2.S once or twice, or else placebo on both occasions. Ad26.COV2.S was given intramuscularly at 5x10^10 or 1x10^11 viral particles, as a single shot or as two shots 56 days apart. The investigation overall reported the following: The authors noted that the TCR breadth and depth analyses may have underestimated total T cell responses. After vaccination, substantial breadth of spike-specific CD8+ and CD4+ T cell responses was reported. Higher spike-specific TCR breadth was observed in Ad26.COV2.S recipients than in placebo recipients (P = 0.0014). The study lacked the statistical power to compare responses across vaccine doses or regimens. Vaccine and placebo recipients had similar non-spike TCR breadth, a finding consistent with the vaccine containing only spike.

The V and J ends are trimmed by 4 bases and 5 bases, leaving 14 bases between them. CDR1 LGHNA and CDR2 YNFKEQ are derived from the germline V gene. From the cysteine through the phenylalanine, the CDR3 covers 14 amino acids. The entry retains the CDR3 DNA only, 42 bases that are in frame from base 1. TCRbeta CDR3 regions were sequenced with the immunoSEQ Assay. After extraction, genomic DNA underwent amplification by bias-controlled multiplex PCR, followed by high-throughput sequencing. On the authors' methods: Collapsing and filtering of sequences were performed to quantify the absolute abundance of each unique TCRbeta CDR3 region. Usable DNA was measured by amplifying reference genes present in all nucleated cells, and TCRbeta template counts were normalized to that usable DNA to estimate T cell fraction. Repertoire TCRs were annotated as SARS-CoV-2-specific when V gene, CDR3 amino acid sequence and J gene were exactly matched to a known reactive TCR set. The reference SARS-CoV-2 TCR set came from MIRA and was filtered for enrichment in COVID-19-positive ImmuneCODE repertoires, removing public or cross-reactive TCRs. Using the MIRA antigens, annotated TCRs were further analysed by specific ORF or by position within an ORF. Depth was the summed frequency of annotated unique rearrangements, while breadth was defined as annotated unique rearrangements over total unique productive rearrangements. TCR breadth was compared between groups using two-sided Wilcoxon rank-sum tests. Drawn from immuneACCESS, this table holds only the in-frame rearrangements with V and J called that TCRdb kept. Clones are partly lost; checked studies trace under half to an unresolved V gene and leave the rest unexplained. That table furnishes V, J and clone size, whereas the DNA furnished D and trimming. Recorded for this sample are 380,000 or so clones; about four fifths of them occurred a single time. The biggest ten clones account for just under 7.5% of the sample.

The sequence derives from a person aged 18-60 years who received the Ad26.COV2.S COVID-19 vaccine or a placebo. The sample here was peripheral blood, taken in a trial of Ad26.COV2.S vaccine versus placebo. The chain uses TRBV4-2 and TRBJ2-5; the D gene is not confidently resolved. The CDR3 has the sequence CASSRESIGETQYF. The DNA sequence is TGTGCCAGCAGCCGGGAAAGTATTGGGGAGACCCAGTACTTC.